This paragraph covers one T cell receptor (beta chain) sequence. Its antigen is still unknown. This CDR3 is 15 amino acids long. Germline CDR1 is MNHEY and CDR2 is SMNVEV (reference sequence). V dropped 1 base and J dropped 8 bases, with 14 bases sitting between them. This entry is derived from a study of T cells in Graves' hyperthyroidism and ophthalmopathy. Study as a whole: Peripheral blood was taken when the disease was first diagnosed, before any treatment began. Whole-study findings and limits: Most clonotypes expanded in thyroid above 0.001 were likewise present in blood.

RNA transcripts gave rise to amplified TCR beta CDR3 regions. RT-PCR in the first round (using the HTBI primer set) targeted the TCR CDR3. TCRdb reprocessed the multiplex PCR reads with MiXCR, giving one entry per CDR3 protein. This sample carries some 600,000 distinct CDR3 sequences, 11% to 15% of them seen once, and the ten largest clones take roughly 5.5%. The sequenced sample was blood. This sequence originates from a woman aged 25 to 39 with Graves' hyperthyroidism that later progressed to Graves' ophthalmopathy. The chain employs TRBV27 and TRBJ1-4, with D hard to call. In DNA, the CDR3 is TGTGCCAGCAGTTTATATGCTCAGACTGGGGAAAAACTGTTTTTT. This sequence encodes CASSLYAQTGEKLFF.